These T cell receptor beta chains were read from a single sample in a study of shared clonotypes between healthy human individuals. Sequencing was performed with immunoSEQ multiplex PCR; in TCRdb, only in-frame clones are kept and a portion is missing. Among hundreds of thousands of clones, approximately 80% were seen once, and the ten largest hold roughly 13%. The sequencing input was PBMCs. These receptors came from a woman aged 40 to 50 in good health. Some clones in this sample may be carry-over from other donors' samples. The conserved cysteine and the conserved F or W are not part of the CDR3 here.

j_call v_call cdr3_aa
TRBJ2-5 TRBV28 ASSGLAGVFQETQY
TRBJ1-2 TRBV14 ASSQWTGAYGYT
TRBJ2-2 TRBV5-5 ASSLTGLAGELF
TRBJ2-1 TRBV5-4 ASSPGTGTGEQF
TRBJ2-2 TRBV19 ASSDTSGSVYGELF
TRBJ2-1 TRBV11-2 ASSVNSINEQF
TRBJ2-3 TRBV5-1 ASSLEGRVSTDTQY
TRBJ2-1 TRBV6-6 ASSEFQEQF
TRBJ1-5 TRBV13 ASRFDRDKNQPQH
TRBJ2-2 TRBV5-1 ASSGGDSGTSGELL
TRBJ1-6 TRBV6-4 ASSVGTPYSPLH
TRBJ1-2 TRBV18 ASSQTGGDRYGYT
TRBJ2-7 TRBV7-6 ASSQGTEYSYEQY
TRBJ1-1 TRBV28 ASTPGGQNTEAF
TRBJ1-1 TRBV5-1 ASRWDSHTEAF
TRBJ2-7 TRBV6-1 ASSSDRDPFYEQY
TRBJ1-2 TRBV9 ASSPSGTHTNYGYT
TRBJ2-4 TRBV2 ASSVGGLAGAKNIQY
TRBJ2-1 TRBV15 ATSLGLGSYNEQF
TRBJ2-6 TRBV13 ASSNSGANVLT
TRBJ2-5 TRBV11-3 ASSLGTGDASWETQY
TRBJ1-2 TRBV6-5 ASSYATGGIYGYT
TRBJ1-4 TRBV6-5 ASSLTGGTNEKLF
TRBJ2-1 TRBV14 ASSQREDRDEQF